Shown below are 20 T cell receptor beta chains from a single sample sequenced in a study of cytomegalovirus exposure and HLA in healthy donors. PCR was performed using 60 Vbeta and 13 Jbeta primers. Assay: immunoSEQ multiplex PCR; the TCRdb copy retains only in-frame clones and omits some. The sample table sets out 150,000 to 250,000 clones. Sequences were obtained from PBMCs. These receptors were taken from a boy younger than 18 in good health and CMV-seronegative.

The V call is TRBV7-8, the J call TRBJ1-1; possible D gene TRBD1, 6 bases. Trimming pared 0 bases from V and 0 bases from J, leaving 11 bases between. The CDR3 length is 16 residues. Germline assignment: CDR1 SGHVS and CDR2 FQNEAQ. The CDR3 DNA follows: TGTGCCAGCAGCTTAGCGGGGGGGGGCATGAACACTGAAGCTTTCTTT. Residues: CASSLAGGGMNTEAFF. The full variable domain, completed using reference TRBV7-8 and TRBJ1-1, is GAGVSQSPRYKVAKRGQDVALRCDPISGHVSLFWYQQALGQGPEFLTYFQNEAQLDKSGLPSDRFFAERPEGSVSTLKIQRTQQEDSAVYLCASSLAGGGMNTEAFFGQGTRLTVV.

The CDR3 sequence is CASSLGPDLVFTEAFF. In nucleotides, the CDR3 is TGCGCCAGCAGCTTGGGTCCGGACTTAGTTTTCACTGAAGCTTTCTTT. The V gene is TRBV5-1, the J gene TRBJ1-1; D is uncertain. CDR1 and CDR2 (germline): SGHRS, YFSETQ. V was clipped by 0 bases and J by 4 bases, with 16 bases between them. This CDR3 is built from 16 residues. Full variable domain (missing parts from reference TRBV5-1 and TRBJ1-1): KAGVTQTPRYLIKTRGQQVTLSCSPISGHRSVSWYQQTPGQGLQFLFEYFSETQRNKGNFPGRFSGRQFSNSRSEMNVSTLELGDSALYLCASSLGPDLVFTEAFFGQGTRLTVV.

The V and J genes are TRBV7-9 and TRBJ1-2; D ambiguous. CDR3 length equals 16 residues. Germline-derived CDR1 and CDR2 are SEHNR and FQNEAQ (reference sequence). Trimming shortened V by 0 bases and J by 3 bases, and 14 bases separated the two germline ends. The CDR3 DNA reads TGTGCCAGCAGCTTAGCTTCCGGTGGCGGTCACTATGGCTACACCTTC. It encodes CASSLASGGGHYGYTF. The variable domain in full, completed from reference TRBV7-9 and TRBJ1-2, reads DTGVSQNPRHKITKRGQNVTFRCDPISEHNRLYWYRQTLGQGPEFLTYFQNEAQLEKSRLLSDRFSAERPKGSFSTLEIQRTEQGDSAMYLCASSLASGGGHYGYTFGSGTRLTVV.

The rearrangement uses TRBV27 and TRBJ1-1; D ambiguous. The CDR3 is 15 residues long. Trimming took 2 bases from V and 3 from J, leaving 13 bases between them. Per the germline V gene, CDR1 is MNHEY and CDR2 is SMNVEV (reference sequence). CDR3 in DNA: TGTGCCAGCAGTTTAGAGGTAGGGAGGGACACTGAAGCTTTCTTT. It is translated as CASSLEVGRDTEAFF.

This chain joins TRBV11-2 and TRBJ2-3; 14 bases are a match to TRBD2. The germline V gene encodes CDR1 SGHAT and CDR2 FQNNGV. The ends lost 5 bases at V and 5 bases at J; junction bases unmatched: 9. The CDR3 is 17 amino acids. CDR3 DNA: TGTGCCAGCAGCCCACGACTAGCGGGGGGGCCGAAAGATACGCAGTATTTT. This encodes CASSPRLAGGPKDTQYF. Together with reference TRBV11-2 and TRBJ2-3, the CDR3 gives the full variable domain: EAGVAQSPRYKIIEKRQSVAFWCNPISGHATLYWYQQILGQGPKLLIQFQNNGVVDDSQLPKDRFSAERLKGVDSTLKIQPAKLEDSAVYLCASSPRLAGGPKDTQYFGPGTRLTVL.

V is TRBV18 and J is TRBJ1-2; unclear D gene. V lost 2 bases and J lost 2, with 6 bases in between. The V gene's germline CDR1 is KGHSH and CDR2 LQKENI. CDR3 length: 13 amino acids. In DNA form, the CDR3 reads TGTGCCAGCTCACCAAACAGCAACTATGGCTACACCTTC. This encodes CASSPNSNYGYTF.

The chain couples TRBV4-1 to TRBJ1-3; a weak D match, TRBD1 (5 bases). Germline CDR1 MGHRA, CDR2 YSYEKL. The CDR3 runs to 15 residues. The V end was cut by 0 bases, the J end by 3 bases, with 9 bases between. The CDR3 DNA sequence: TGCGCCAGCAGCCAAGATTCGGGGGTTGGAAACACCATATATTTT. It codes for CASSQDSGVGNTIYF.

The gene calls are TRBV30 and TRBJ1-6, with unresolved D. This CDR3 is built from 13 residues. Germline V gene data show CDR1 as GTSNPN and CDR2 as SVGIG (reference sequence). Trimming left V 4 bases short and J 6 bases short, with 10 bases between. The CDR3, as DNA: TGTGCCTGGAACCGGGATTTTAATTCACCCCTCCACTTT. Protein product: CAWNRDFNSPLHF.

This chain uses TRBV27 with TRBJ1-5; the match to TRBD1 covers 7 bases. Trimming removed 6 bases from V and 1 base from J; junction bases left unmatched: 6. Germline V CDR1 and CDR2: MNHEY, SMNVEV (reference sequence). This CDR3 is built from 15 residues. The CDR3 reads CASSPTGKSNQPQHF. The DNA for the CDR3 is TGTGCCAGCAGCCCGACAGGGAAGAGCAATCAGCCCCAGCATTTT.

The rearrangement links TRBV19 to TRBJ1-6, with 8 bases aligning to TRBD1. Germline trimming cut 3 bases from V and 8 bases from J; bases unmatched to any gene: 6. Germline CDR1 and CDR2: LNHDA and SQIVND (reference sequence). The CDR3 extends over 15 amino acids. CDR3 sequence reads: CASSISPGGDSPLHF. Written as DNA, the CDR3 is TGTGCCAGTAGTATTTCCCCAGGGGGCGATTCACCCCTCCACTTT.

The chain employs TRBV7-6 and TRBJ1-2; the D is unclear. Germline V gives CDR1 SGHVS, CDR2 FNYEAQ. The CDR3 has 17 amino acids. V gave up 1 base and J gave up 3 bases, with 18 bases separating them. Here the CDR3 DNA reads TGTGCCAGCAGCTTAGAAACACAACCCGTTCAGGACTATGGCTACACCTTC. This translates into CASSLETQPVQDYGYTF. Together with reference TRBV7-6 and TRBJ1-2, the CDR3 gives the full variable domain: GAGVSQSPRYKVTKRGQDVALRCDPISGHVSLYWYRQALGQGPEFLTYFNYEAQQDKSGLPNDRFSAERPEGSISTLTIQRTEQRDSAMYRCASSLETQPVQDYGYTFGSGTRLTVV.

The V and J genes are TRBV18 and TRBJ2-3; perhaps TRBD1 as D (5 bases). The CDR3 has 16 amino acids. Trimming removed 0 bases from V and 0 bases from J, with 10 bases in between. Per the germline V gene, CDR1 is KGHSH and CDR2 is LQKENI. This chain's CDR3 is CASSPPSQGSTDTQYF. The CDR3 DNA is TGTGCCAGCTCACCACCGTCCCAGGGTAGCACAGATACGCAGTATTTT.

The chain is built from TRBV10-1 and TRBJ2-2, with D perhaps matching TRBD2 (5 bases). The V and J ends lost 3 bases and 5 bases respectively, with 7 bases between them. CDR1 is WNHNN, CDR2 SYGVQD, per germline (reference sequence). This CDR3 has 13 amino acids. The CDR3 loop is CASSEGGTGELFF. The CDR3 DNA is TGCGCCAGCAGTGAAGGAGGAACCGGGGAGCTGTTTTTT.

A note on this clone: At the DNA level, this CDR3 is encoded by other sequences in the same sample as well. J is TRBJ1-3 and V is TRBV13, with no clear D. Trimming pared 5 bases from V and 7 bases from J, leaving 15 bases between. Germline CDR1 and CDR2: PRHDT and FYEKMQ (reference sequence). This CDR3 is built from 14 residues. CDR3 region: CASSPFLERNTIYF. CDR3 in DNA: TGTGCCAGCAGCCCATTTCTAGAGAGGAACACCATATATTTT.

The V call is TRBV5-1, the J call TRBJ2-5, with 8 bases lining up with TRBD1. The CDR3 has 15 residues. After removal of 0 bases from V and 1 base from J, the junction contained 2 bases not matched to a gene. Germline CDR1 and CDR2: SGHRS and YFSETQ. DNA of the CDR3: TGCGCCAGCAGCTTGGCACAGGGGGGCCAAGAGACCCAGTACTTC. This sequence encodes CASSLAQGGQETQYF.

This CDR3 is CANTQGRPGSSPLHF. CDR3 DNA sequence: TGCGCCAATACACAGGGGAGGCCTGGGAGTTCACCCCTCCACTTT. The chain employs TRBV10-1 and TRBJ1-6; 7 bases align to TRBD1. Unmatched junction bases numbered 15, after V lost 10 bases and J lost 9 bases. Germline V lookup: CDR1 WNHNN, CDR2 SYGVQD (reference sequence). This CDR3 is 15 amino acids long.

The chain uses TRBV7-9 and TRBJ1-1; D is ambiguous. The CDR3 loop spans 12 amino acids. Germline CDR1 reads SEHNR; CDR2 reads FQNEAQ (reference sequence). V was trimmed by 5 bases and J by 3 bases, leaving 7 bases between them. The CDR3 DNA reads TGTGCCAGCAGCGCCCGAGACACTGAAGCTTTCTTT. As protein: CASSARDTEAFF.

The V gene is TRBV5-4, the J gene TRBJ1-1; 8 bases are a match to TRBD1. Germline CDR1 is SGHNT and CDR2 is YYREEE (reference sequence). V trimming: 4 bases; J trimming: 0 bases; junction bases outside the gene matches: 2. This CDR3 is built from 14 residues. In DNA form, the CDR3 reads TGTGCCAGCAGCCGGACAGGGATGAACACTGAAGCTTTCTTT. As protein: CASSRTGMNTEAFF. Supplemented by reference TRBV5-4 and TRBJ1-1, the full variable domain reads ETGVTQSPTHLIKTRGQQVTLRCSSQSGHNTVSWYQQALGQGPQFIFQYYREEENGRGNFPPRFSGLQFPNYSSELNVNALELDDSALYLCASSRTGMNTEAFFGQGTRLTVV.

The chain is built from TRBV6-5 and TRBJ2-1; D unresolved. The CDR3 has 14 amino acids. CDR1 is MNHEY and CDR2 is SVGAGI in the germline V gene. The V and J ends lost 4 bases and 2 bases respectively, with 9 bases between them. CDR3 loop: CASSWQVPYNEQFF. Written as DNA, the CDR3 is TGTGCCAGCAGTTGGCAAGTGCCCTACAATGAGCAGTTCTTC.

The chain has TRBV7-2 and TRBJ2-7; 9 nucleotides align to TRBD1. Germline CDR1 reads SGHTA; CDR2 reads FQGNSA. This CDR3 has 15 residues. V lost 3 bases to trimming and J lost 2 bases; unmatched junction nucleotides: 5. CDR3 coding DNA: TGTGCCAGCAGCTTCGGACAGGGGATTACCTACGAGCAGTACTTC. This gives the protein CASSFGQGITYEQYF.